Listed below are T cell receptor beta chains from one sample, sequenced in a study of vaccination and CD4 T cells after COVID-19. From the PCR reads, TCRdb called clonotypes with MiXCR, one entry per CDR3 protein. The table records 10,000 or so distinct CDR3 sequences, around 36% of them present only once. No antigen has been identified for these receptors. Sequencing was performed on CD4+ T cells from blood, cultured in vitro. These receptors were obtained from a human donor in good health. CDR3s include the opening cysteine and the closing phenylalanine or tryptophan. D genes are given only for firm matches. A clone size is listed for some rows: how often the clone was seen (once, few, many), or a class if it is expanded.

clone size	V gene	J gene	D gene	CDR3 DNA	CDR3 protein
few	TRBV6-2/TRBV6-3	TRBJ2-3	TRBD2	TGTGCCAGCAAATCCTCTAGCGGGTGGAGCACAGATACGCAGTATTTT	CASKSSSGWSTDTQYF
-	TRBV6-1	TRBJ2-7	TRBD1	TGTGCCAGCAGTGGAGACAGGGGTATCTACGAGCAGTACTTC	CASSGDRGIYEQYF
-	TRBV4-2	TRBJ2-3	-	TGTGCCAGCAGTTTGGGTGTCCCAGATACGCAGTATTTT	CASSLGVPDTQYF
-	TRBV24-1	TRBJ1-5	-	TGTGCCACCAGTGATTGGGAACGGAATCAGCCCCAGCATTTT	CATSDWERNQPQHF
-	TRBV7-2	TRBJ1-2	-	TGTGCCAGCAGCTTAGCGTCGGGGGGGAACTATGGCTACACCTTC	CASSLASGGNYGYTF
-	TRBV20-1	TRBJ2-3	TRBD2	TGCAGTGCTACTAGCGGGAGGGTAGATACGCAGTATTTT	CSATSGRVDTQYF
-	TRBV7-6	TRBJ2-7	TRBD2	TGTGCCAGCAGCTCCTCGGGACTAGCTGGCTACGAGCAGTACTTC	CASSSSGLAGYEQYF
-	TRBV28	TRBJ2-1	TRBD2	TGTGCCAGCAGTTTGGGGACTAGCGGGAGAACTGAGCAGTTCTTC	CASSLGTSGRTEQFF
-	TRBV6-1	TRBJ2-1	-	TGTGCCAGCAGTGGGGCGCATATTGAGCAGTTCTTC	CASSGAHIEQFF
-	TRBV7-8	TRBJ2-1	TRBD2	TGTGCCAGCAGCAGAGGACTAGCGGGAGGTTCAAATGAGCAGTTCTTC	CASSRGLAGGSNEQFF
-	TRBV20-1	TRBJ2-3	TRBD2	TGCAGTGCTAGAGATATTACTAGCGGGATTGCAGATACGCAGTATTTT	CSARDITSGIADTQYF
-	TRBV28	TRBJ1-2	-	TGTGCCAGCAGCCATTATGGCTACACCTTC	CASSHYGYTF
-	TRBV19	TRBJ1-5	-	TGTGCCAGTAGTATAAGGGGAACCCAGCCCCAGCATTTT	CASSIRGTQPQHF
few	TRBV20-1	TRBJ1-5	TRBD1	TGCAGTGCTGCCTACGGGACAGGCAATCAGCCCCAGCATTTT	CSAAYGTGNQPQHF
-	TRBV20-1	TRBJ2-7	TRBD2	TGCAGTGCTATAGCGGGAGGGCCGGGGGGCGAGCAGTACTTC	CSAIAGGPGGEQYF
few	TRBV19	TRBJ2-7	TRBD2	TGTGCCTCGGGACTAGCGGGAGGATCCGAGCAGTACTTC	CASGLAGGSEQYF
-	TRBV5-1	TRBJ1-5	-	TGCGCCAGCAGCTTGGATGGGAATCAGCCCCAGCATTTT	CASSLDGNQPQHF
-	TRBV7-2	TRBJ1-1	-	TGTGCCAGCACGCGCATTAGAAACACTGAAGCTTTCTTT	CASTRIRNTEAFF
medium-sized	TRBV2	TRBJ1-5	-	TGTGCCAGCAGGATACAGGGTCCTTCACAAACCCAGCATTTT	CASRIQGPSQTQHF
-	TRBV28	TRBJ2-3	-	TGTGCCAGCAGTTTATCGAACGCGGTCACAGATACGCAGTATTTT	CASSLSNAVTDTQYF
few	TRBV7-9	TRBJ2-4	TRBD2	TGTGCCAGCAGCTTAGACGGGGGGGACATTCAGTACTTC	CASSLDGGDIQYF
-	TRBV12-3/TRBV12-4	TRBJ1-5	TRBD1	TGTGCCAGCAGGGGGACAGGGAGTAACAGCAATCAACCCCAGCATTTT	CASRGTGSNSNQPQHF
-	TRBV20-1	TRBJ2-7	-	TGCAGTGCTACGGTTAGCAATAATCCCCCCTACGAGCAGTACTTC	CSATVSNNPPYEQYF
medium-sized	TRBV7-2	TRBJ1-2	TRBD1	TGTGCCAGCAGCTCCAGGGGGGCCTCAGAATATGGCTACACCTTC	CASSSRGASEYGYTF
few	TRBV7-9	TRBJ2-5	TRBD2	TGTGCCAGCAGACCCGGACTAGCGGGAGAGACCCAGTACTTC	CASRPGLAGETQYF
few	TRBV15	TRBJ2-7	-	TGTGCCACCAGCAGAGAATGGGTCCCGGTCTTCTCCTACGAGCAGTACTTC	CATSREWVPVFSYEQYF
-	TRBV27	TRBJ2-3	TRBD2	TGTGCCAGCGCCCGGGGGGGGACAACCGATACGCAGTATTTT	CASARGGTTDTQYF
-	TRBV28	TRBJ1-1	-	TGTGCCAGCAGTTTATCGAGTCGACGGTCGGAAGCTTTCTTT	CASSLSSRRSEAFF
few	TRBV2	TRBJ1-1	-	TGTGCCAGCAGTGAAGTCGGTGCAGGGGTGGACACTGAAGCTTTCTTT	CASSEVGAGVDTEAFF
-	TRBV5-4	TRBJ2-5	-	TGTGCCAGCAGCTTGGGTGGTCGAGACCGACGCCAAGAGACCCAGTACTTC	CASSLGGRDRRQETQYF
few	TRBV20-1	TRBJ2-3	TRBD2	TGCAGTGCTTACCATCCGACTAGCGGGACCACAGATACGCAGTATTTT	CSAYHPTSGTTDTQYF
-	TRBV20-1	TRBJ1-4	-	TGCAGTGCTAGAGCAACTGAGGCTAATGAAAAACTGTTTTTT	CSARATEANEKLFF
few	TRBV11-1	TRBJ2-3	-	TGTGCCAGCAGCTCATTAGGGGAGGATACGCAGTATTTT	CASSSLGEDTQYF
-	TRBV7-2	TRBJ1-1	-	TGTGCCAGCAGCTTAGGCAGGGGAAGAAGGACTGAAGCTTTCTTT	CASSLGRGRRTEAFF
-	TRBV25-1	TRBJ1-2	-	TGTGCCAGCAGACGAGACGGTAACTATGGCTACACCTTC	CASRRDGNYGYTF
-	TRBV20-1	TRBJ2-1	TRBD2	TGCAGTGCATTACTAGCGGGAGTTGGCAATGAGCAGTTCTTC	CSALLAGVGNEQFF
medium-sized	TRBV20-1	TRBJ1-5	-	TGCAGTGCCCGGGGGCAGGGGCTTTATAGCAATCAGCCCCAGCATTTT	CSARGQGLYSNQPQHF
few	TRBV20-1	TRBJ2-1	-	TGCAGTGCCCAGGATGAGCAGTTCTTC	CSAQDEQFF
few	TRBV7-8	TRBJ1-2	-	TGTGCCAGCAGCCTAGGTGCGGAAGATGGCTACACCTTC	CASSLGAEDGYTF
-	TRBV27	TRBJ2-7	-	TGTGCCAGCAGTGCCTTACCAACTGGGGTATACGAGCAGTACTTC	CASSALPTGVYEQYF
-	TRBV5-8	TRBJ2-7	-	TGTGCCAGCAGCTTGGGGTACAATACGGGCTCCTACGAGCAGTACTTC	CASSLGYNTGSYEQYF
few	TRBV20-1	TRBJ2-3	-	TGCAGTGCTAGTCCCAGGACGTCAGGGGGCACAGATACGCAGTATTTT	CSASPRTSGGTDTQYF
-	TRBV6-1	TRBJ1-2	TRBD1	TGTGCCAGCATCTCTGGAGGGACAGATCGCTATGGCTACACCTTC	CASISGGTDRYGYTF
few	TRBV4-3	TRBJ2-3	TRBD1	TGCGCCAGCAGCCAAGGGGACAGGGCCAGGGATACGCAGTATTTT	CASSQGDRARDTQYF
-	TRBV4-3	TRBJ1-2	TRBD1	TGCGCCAGCTCTACAGGGGCTGGCTACACCTTC	CASSTGAGYTF
once	TRBV11-2	TRBJ2-4	TRBD1	TGTGCCAGCAGCTTAGTGCCGAGACAGGGTCTGTACTTC	CASSLVPRQGLYF
few	TRBV20-1	TRBJ2-1	-	TGCAGTGGTCCCCTCAGGGGAGGGGGCGTCAACAATGAGCAGTTCTTC	CSGPLRGGGVNNEQFF
few	TRBV7-3	TRBJ1-1	-	TGTGCCAGCAGCTTACAGGGCCAAGGCGCTGAAGCTTTCTTT	CASSLQGQGAEAFF
-	TRBV7-2	TRBJ1-1	-	TGTGCCAGCAGCTTCAAAGGGGCTAAAGCTTTCTTT	CASSFKGAKAFF
few	TRBV10-2	TRBJ2-7	-	TGCGCCAGCAGTGATATTACCTACGAGCAGTACTTC	CASSDITYEQYF
-	TRBV28	TRBJ2-5	-	TGTGCCAGCAGTTTTACTCGGGCGACCCAGTACTTC	CASSFTRATQYF
few	TRBV30	TRBJ2-5	-	TGTGCCTGGAGTGTACGAGGGTTTACGGGGCAAGAGACCCAGTACTTC	CAWSVRGFTGQETQYF
few	TRBV6-5	TRBJ1-2	TRBD1	TGTGCCAGCAGTTACGGGGCAGGGGGCGTTGGAGGCTACACCTTC	CASSYGAGGVGGYTF
-	TRBV29-1	TRBJ2-3	TRBD1	TGCAGCGTTGAGCAGGGGGCGTCAGATACGCAGTATTTT	CSVEQGASDTQYF
-	TRBV2	TRBJ1-2	-	TGTGCCAGCAGTCTCACCGGACCCTTATATGGCTACACCTTC	CASSLTGPLYGYTF